This T cell receptor (beta chain) was identified during a study of CXCR3-negative and CXCR3-positive naive CD8 T cells. Study observations and caveats: Cryopreservation partially decreased CXCR3 expression, and most assays used fresh PBMCs.

With UMI labels, 5' RACE was used to prepare the TRB cDNA libraries. TCRdb reprocessed the 5' RACE reads, keeping one entry per CDR3 protein, no DNA. Across tens of thousands of distinct CDR3 sequences, the top ten clones capture more than 3.5% of the sample. In the case of this clonotype: Its antigen is not known.

Per the germline V gene, CDR1 is SQVTM and CDR2 is ANQGSEA. The CDR3 is 15 amino acids. This chain uses TRBV29-1 with TRBJ2-7; TCRdb returns TRBD1, unconfirmable since there is no DNA. What was sequenced was naive CXCR3- CD8+ T cells from blood. Subset defined: CD45RO-CCR7+CD27+CD95- naive CD8+ T cells lacking CXCR3 (TNR3-). This clonotype was obtained from a human donor in good health. Some clones in this sample may be carry-over from other donors' samples. CDR3 residues: CSAVGGILQGDEQYF.